A single sample is the source of the 3 T cell receptor beta chains below, sequenced in a study of post-analysis software for immune sequencing data. Every TCR beta cDNA library bore unique molecular identifiers. One entry per CDR3 protein results from TCRdb running MiXCR on the PCR reads. The data hold hundreds of thousands of distinct CDR3 sequences, with 55% to 70% observed a single time. Study-wide points: Five TRBV segments, TRBV5-6, TRBV5-1 and TRBV20-1 among them, were found more frequent in patients than controls.

Their recognized antigens are unknown. The sequenced sample was blood. These receptors were taken from a girl aged 2 to 10 with multiple sclerosis.

The rearrangement joins TRBV5-5 to TRBJ1-2; weak D call: TRBD1 (5 bases). The germline V and J ends were trimmed by 4 bases and 2 bases, with 12 bases remaining between them. This CDR3 contains 14 residues. CDR1 SGHKS and CDR2 YYEKEE come from the germline V gene (reference sequence). CDR3: CASSAGTSNYGYTF. DNA of the CDR3: TGTGCCAGCAGCGCTGGGACGTCGAACTATGGCTACACCTTC.

This rearrangement joins TRBV4-2 to TRBJ2-7, with D unclear. The CDR3 is made up of 13 amino acids. Germline values: CDR1 LGHNA, CDR2 YNFKEQ. With 0 bases removed from V and 3 bases from J, the gap between germline ends came to 6 bases. The CDR3 nucleotides read TGTGCCAGCAGCCAAGACACTCTCTACGAGCAGTACTTC. Its translation: CASSQDTLYEQYF.

The V gene is TRBV7-2, the J gene TRBJ2-1; D gene uncertain. This CDR3 has 15 residues. The V end was cut by 5 bases, the J end by 0 bases, with 11 bases between. CDR1 SGHTA and CDR2 FQGNSA come from the germline V gene. The CDR3 DNA reads TGTGCCAGCAGCCCCGGCGAACTCTCCTACAATGAGCAGTTCTTC. Its translation: CASSPGELSYNEQFF.